This T cell receptor beta chain was sequenced during a study of cytomegalovirus exposure and HLA in healthy donors. Whole-study results and caveats: Serostatus for CMV was the only available immune exposure information. Altogether, 164 TCR beta chains were recorded as cytomegalovirus-associated. A later analysis associated some 16,000 TCR beta sequences with HLA alleles at a 0.05 false discovery rate. In an earlier analysis, about 90% or about 30%: the productive usage of most TCR beta V segments.

The PCR was carried out with 60 Vbeta primers and 13 Jbeta primers. Clones were read by immunoSEQ multiplex PCR, and TCRdb kept only the in-frame ones, dropping some. Of approximately 85,000 clones listed, 80% are singletons. As regards this clone: Antigen unknown.

CDR3 length equals 14 residues. The germline gives CDR1 LNHDA, CDR2 SQIVND (reference sequence). With V trimmed by 5 bases and J by 2 bases, 6 bases remained unmatched. This sequence originates from a man aged 50 to 60 in good health and CMV-seropositive. Sequenced sample: PBMCs. This sequence joins TRBV19 and TRBJ2-7; 7 bases fit TRBD1. CDR3 in amino acids: CASSLQGQTYEQYF. DNA for the CDR3: TGTGCCAGTAGTCTCCAGGGACAGACCTACGAGCAGTACTTC.